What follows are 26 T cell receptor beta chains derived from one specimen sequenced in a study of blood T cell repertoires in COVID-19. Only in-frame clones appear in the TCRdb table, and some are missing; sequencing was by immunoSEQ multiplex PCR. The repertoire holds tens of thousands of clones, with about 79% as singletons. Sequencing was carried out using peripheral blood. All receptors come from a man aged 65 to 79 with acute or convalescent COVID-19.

The CDR3 DNA is TGCAGCGTTGACCTCGACACCGGGGAGCTGTTTTTT. Its protein product is CSVDLDTGELFF. The rearrangement links TRBV29-1 to TRBJ2-2; unclear D gene. The CDR3 spans 12 residues. The V end lost 3 bases, the J end lost 3 bases, and 5 bases lay between the germline ends. Germline V CDR1 and CDR2: SQVTM, ANQGSEA.

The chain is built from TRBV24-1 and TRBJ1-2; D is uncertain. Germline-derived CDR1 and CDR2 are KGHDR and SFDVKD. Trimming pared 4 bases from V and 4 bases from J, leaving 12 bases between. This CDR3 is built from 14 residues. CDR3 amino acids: CATSDPSRGYGYTF. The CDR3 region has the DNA TGTGCCACCAGTGACCCTAGTCGCGGCTATGGCTACACCTTC.

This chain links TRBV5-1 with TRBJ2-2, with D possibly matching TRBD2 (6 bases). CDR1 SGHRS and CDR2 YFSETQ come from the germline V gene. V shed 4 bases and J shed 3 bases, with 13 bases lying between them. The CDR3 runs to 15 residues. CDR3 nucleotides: TGCGCCAGCAGCGAATCCGGGACTCACACCGGGGAGCTGTTTTTT. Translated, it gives CASSESGTHTGELFF.

CDR3 sequence (DNA): TGTGCCAGTAGTAGGACTGTCCGGGGCGAGCAGTACTTC. The encoded protein is CASSRTVRGEQYF. J is TRBJ2-7 and V is TRBV19; a possible D gene is TRBD2 (5 bases). V was cut by 4 bases and J by 6 bases, with 13 bases left in between. This CDR3 spans 13 amino acids. Looked up from germline, CDR1 is LNHDA and CDR2 is SQIVND (reference sequence).

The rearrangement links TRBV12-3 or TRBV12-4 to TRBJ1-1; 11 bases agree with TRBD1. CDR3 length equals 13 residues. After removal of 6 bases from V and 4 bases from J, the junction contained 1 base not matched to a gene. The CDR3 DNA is TGTGCCAGCAGCGGGACAGGGGGCACTGAAGCTTTCTTT. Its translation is CASSGTGGTEAFF.

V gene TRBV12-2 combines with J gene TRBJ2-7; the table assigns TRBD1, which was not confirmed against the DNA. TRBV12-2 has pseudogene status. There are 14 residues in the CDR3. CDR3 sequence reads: CASRLDKSGDEQYF. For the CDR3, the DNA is TGTGCAAGTCGCTTAGACAAATCAGGGGATGAGCAGTACTTC.

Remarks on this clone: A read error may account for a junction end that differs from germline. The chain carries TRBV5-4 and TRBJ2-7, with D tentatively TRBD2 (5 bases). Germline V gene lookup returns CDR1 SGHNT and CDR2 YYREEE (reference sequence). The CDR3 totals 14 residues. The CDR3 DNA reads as TGTGCCAGCAGCTTGGAAGGAGGTGTTGACCCCGCGGCATTC. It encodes CASSLEGGVDPAAF.

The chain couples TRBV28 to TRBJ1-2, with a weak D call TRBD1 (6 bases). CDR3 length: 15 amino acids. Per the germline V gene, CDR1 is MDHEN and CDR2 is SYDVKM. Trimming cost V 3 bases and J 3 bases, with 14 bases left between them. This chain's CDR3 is CASSFSTGTYYGYTF. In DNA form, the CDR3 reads TGTGCCAGCAGTTTCTCGACAGGAACCTACTATGGCTACACCTTC.

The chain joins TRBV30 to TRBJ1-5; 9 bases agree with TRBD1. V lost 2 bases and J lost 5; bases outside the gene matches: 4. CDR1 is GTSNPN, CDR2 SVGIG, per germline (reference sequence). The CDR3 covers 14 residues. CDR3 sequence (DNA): TGTGCCTGGAGTTCTCGGACAGGGGATCAGCCCCAGCATTTT. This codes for CAWSSRTGDQPQHF. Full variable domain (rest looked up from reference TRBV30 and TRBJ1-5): SQTIHQWPATLVQPVGSPLSLECTVEGTSNPNLYWYRQAAGRGLQLLFYSVGIGQISSEVPQNLSASRPQDRQFILSSKKLLLSDSGFYLCAWSSRTGDQPQHFGDGTRLSIL.

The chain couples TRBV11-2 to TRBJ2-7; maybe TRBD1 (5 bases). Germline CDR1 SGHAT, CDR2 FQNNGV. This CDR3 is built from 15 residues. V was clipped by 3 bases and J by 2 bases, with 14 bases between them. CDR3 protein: CASSFPGIQAYEQYF. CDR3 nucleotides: TGTGCCAGCAGCTTCCCAGGGATTCAGGCCTACGAGCAGTACTTC.

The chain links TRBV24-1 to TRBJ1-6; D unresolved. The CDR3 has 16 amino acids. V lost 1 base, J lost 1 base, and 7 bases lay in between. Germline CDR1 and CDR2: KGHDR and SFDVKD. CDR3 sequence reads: CATSDLGGSYNSPLHF. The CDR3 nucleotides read TGTGCCACCAGTGATTTAGGAGGGTCCTATAATTCACCCCTCCACTTT.

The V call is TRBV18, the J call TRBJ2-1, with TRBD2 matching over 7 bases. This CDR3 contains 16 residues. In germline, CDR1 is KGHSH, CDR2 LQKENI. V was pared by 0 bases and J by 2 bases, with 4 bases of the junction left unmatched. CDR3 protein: CASSPPSGGAYNEQFF. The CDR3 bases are TGTGCCAGCTCACCACCGTCGGGAGGAGCCTACAATGAGCAGTTCTTC. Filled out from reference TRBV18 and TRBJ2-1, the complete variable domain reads NAGVMQNPRHLVRRRGQEARLRCSPMKGHSHVYWYRQLPEEGLKFMVYLQKENIIDESGMPKERFSAEFPKEGPSILRIQQVVRGDSAAYFCASSPPSGGAYNEQFFGPGTRLTVL.

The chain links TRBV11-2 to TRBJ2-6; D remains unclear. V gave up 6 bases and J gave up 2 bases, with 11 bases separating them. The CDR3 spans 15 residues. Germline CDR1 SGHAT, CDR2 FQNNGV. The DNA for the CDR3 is TGTGCCAGCAGGAGGCCACTGGCTGGGGCCAACGTCCTGACTTTC. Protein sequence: CASRRPLAGANVLTF.

The CDR3 loop reads CASSSTSGNTYEQYF. The CDR3 DNA reads TGTGCCAGCAGTTCCACTAGCGGGAACACCTACGAGCAGTACTTC. This sequence joins TRBV6-2 or TRBV6-3 and TRBJ2-7; 10 bases map to TRBD2. The J segment lost 2 bases and the V segment lost 4 bases, leaving 5 bases of the junction unmatched. CDR3 length: 15 amino acids. CDR1 is MNHEY, CDR2 SVGEGT, per germline.

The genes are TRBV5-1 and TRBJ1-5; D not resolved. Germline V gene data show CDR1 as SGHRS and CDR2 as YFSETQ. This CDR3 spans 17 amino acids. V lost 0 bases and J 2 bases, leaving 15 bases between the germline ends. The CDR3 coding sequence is TGCGCCAGCAGCTTGGTACCAGGAGGAGACGGCAATCAGCCCCAGCATTTT. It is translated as CASSLVPGGDGNQPQHF.

The CDR3 sequence: CASSSIDRGSYEQYF. The CDR3 DNA sequence: TGTGCCAGCAGCTCGATCGACAGGGGTTCCTACGAGCAGTACTTC. This rearrangement joins TRBV11-1 to TRBJ2-7; 8 nucleotides agree with TRBD1. The CDR3 loop spans 15 amino acids. The germline V gene encodes CDR1 SGHAT and CDR2 FQDESV (reference sequence). The junction had 6 bases not matched to a gene; V was cut back by 4 bases and J by 1 base. Together with reference TRBV11-1 and TRBJ2-7, the CDR3 gives the full variable domain: EAEVAQSPRYKITEKSQAVAFWCDPISGHATLYWYRQILGQGPELLVQFQDESVVDDSQLPKDRFSAERLKGVDSTLKIQPAELGDSAMYLCASSSIDRGSYEQYFGPGTRLTVT.

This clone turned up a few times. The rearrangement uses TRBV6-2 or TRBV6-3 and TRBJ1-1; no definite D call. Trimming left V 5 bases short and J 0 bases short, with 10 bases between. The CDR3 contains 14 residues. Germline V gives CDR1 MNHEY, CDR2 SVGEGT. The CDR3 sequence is CASSPWSVNTEAFF. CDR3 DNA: TGTGCCAGCAGTCCCTGGTCGGTGAACACTGAAGCTTTCTTT.

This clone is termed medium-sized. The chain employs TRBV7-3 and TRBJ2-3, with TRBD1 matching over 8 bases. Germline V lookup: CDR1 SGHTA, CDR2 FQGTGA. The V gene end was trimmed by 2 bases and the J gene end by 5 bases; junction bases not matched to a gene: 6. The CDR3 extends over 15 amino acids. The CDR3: CASSLDRGKGDTQYF. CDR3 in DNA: TGTGCCAGCAGCTTAGACAGGGGAAAAGGAGATACGCAGTATTTT.

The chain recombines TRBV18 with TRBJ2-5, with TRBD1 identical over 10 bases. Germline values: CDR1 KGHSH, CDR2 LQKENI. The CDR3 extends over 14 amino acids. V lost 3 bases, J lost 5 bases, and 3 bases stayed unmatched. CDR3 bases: TGTGCCAGCTCACCGGGGACAGGGGAGGAGACCCAGTACTTC. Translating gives CASSPGTGEETQYF. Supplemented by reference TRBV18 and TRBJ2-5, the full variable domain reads NAGVMQNPRHLVRRRGQEARLRCSPMKGHSHVYWYRQLPEEGLKFMVYLQKENIIDESGMPKERFSAEFPKEGPSILRIQQVVRGDSAAYFCASSPGTGEETQYFGPGTRLLVL.

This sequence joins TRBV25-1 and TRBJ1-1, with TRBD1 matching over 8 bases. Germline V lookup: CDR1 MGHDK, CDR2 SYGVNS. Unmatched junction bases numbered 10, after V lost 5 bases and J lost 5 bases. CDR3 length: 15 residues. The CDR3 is CASSLQGGARTEAFF. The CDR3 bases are TGTGCCAGCAGTTTACAGGGGGGCGCCCGGACTGAAGCTTTCTTT.

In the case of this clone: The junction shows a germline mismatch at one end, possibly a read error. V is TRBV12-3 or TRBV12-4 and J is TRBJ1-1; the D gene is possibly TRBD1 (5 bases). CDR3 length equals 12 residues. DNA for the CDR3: TGTGCCAGCAGTTTGGGGGTAGCGGAAGGTTTCTTT. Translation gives CASSLGVAEGFF.

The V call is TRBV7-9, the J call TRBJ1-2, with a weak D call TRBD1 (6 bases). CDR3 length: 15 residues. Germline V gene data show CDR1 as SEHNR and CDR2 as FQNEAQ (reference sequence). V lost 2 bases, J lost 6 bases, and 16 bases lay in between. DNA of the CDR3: TGTGCCAGCAGCTTATTGAAAGGGCCAGGGGATGGCTACACCTTC. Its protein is CASSLLKGPGDGYTF.

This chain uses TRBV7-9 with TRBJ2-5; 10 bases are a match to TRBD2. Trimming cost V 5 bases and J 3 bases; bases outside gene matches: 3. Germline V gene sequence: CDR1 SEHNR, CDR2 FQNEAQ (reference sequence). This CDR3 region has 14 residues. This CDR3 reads CASSTGLAEETQYF. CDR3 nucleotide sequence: TGTGCCAGCAGCACAGGACTAGCGGAAGAGACCCAGTACTTC. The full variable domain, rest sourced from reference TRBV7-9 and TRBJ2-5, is DTGVSQNPRHKITKRGQNVTFRCDPISEHNRLYWYRQTLGQGPEFLTYFQNEAQLEKSRLLSDRFSAERPKGSFSTLEIQRTEQGDSAMYLCASSTGLAEETQYFGPGTRLLVL.

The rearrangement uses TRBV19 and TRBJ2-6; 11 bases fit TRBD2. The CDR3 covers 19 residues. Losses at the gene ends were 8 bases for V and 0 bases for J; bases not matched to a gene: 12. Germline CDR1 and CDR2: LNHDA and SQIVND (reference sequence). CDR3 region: CASALAGGRSTSGANVLTF. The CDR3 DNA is TGTGCCAGTGCCTTAGCGGGAGGGCGGTCCACCTCTGGGGCCAACGTCCTGACTTTC.

CDR3 in DNA: TGCGCCAGCAGTCCCCGACTAGCGGCTGACAATGAGCAGTTCTTC. This translates into CASSPRLAADNEQFF. V gene TRBV5-1 combines with J gene TRBJ2-1; TRBD2 aligns across 9 bases. Germline CDR1 SGHRS, CDR2 YFSETQ. J gave up 5 bases and V 5 bases, and 8 bases lay outside the gene matches. The length of the CDR3 is 15 residues.

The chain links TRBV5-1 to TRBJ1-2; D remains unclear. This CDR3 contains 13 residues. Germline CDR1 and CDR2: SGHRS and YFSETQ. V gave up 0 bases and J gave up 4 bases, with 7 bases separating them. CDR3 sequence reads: CASSLDSSYGYTF. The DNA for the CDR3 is TGCGCCAGCAGCTTGGACAGTTCCTATGGCTACACCTTC. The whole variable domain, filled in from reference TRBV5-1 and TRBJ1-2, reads KAGVTQTPRYLIKTRGQQVTLSCSPISGHRSVSWYQQTPGQGLQFLFEYFSETQRNKGNFPGRFSGRQFSNSRSEMNVSTLELGDSALYLCASSLDSSYGYTFGSGTRLTVV.